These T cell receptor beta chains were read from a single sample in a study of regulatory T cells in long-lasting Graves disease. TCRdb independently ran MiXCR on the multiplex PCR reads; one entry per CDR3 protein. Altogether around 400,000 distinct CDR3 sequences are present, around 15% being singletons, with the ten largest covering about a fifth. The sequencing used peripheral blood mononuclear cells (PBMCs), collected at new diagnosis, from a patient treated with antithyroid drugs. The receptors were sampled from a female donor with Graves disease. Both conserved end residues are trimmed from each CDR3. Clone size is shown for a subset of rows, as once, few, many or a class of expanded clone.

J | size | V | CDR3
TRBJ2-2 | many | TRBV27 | ASSLSIAREVNTGELF
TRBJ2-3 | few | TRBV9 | ASSVVSGGGTDTQY
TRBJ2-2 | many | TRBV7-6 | ASSLKADSYTGELF
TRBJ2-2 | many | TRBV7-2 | ASSATTGELF
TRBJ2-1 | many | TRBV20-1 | SARSRRGYNEQF
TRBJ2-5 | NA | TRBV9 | ASSVWGEETQY
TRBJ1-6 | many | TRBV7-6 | ASSLQGPPNSPLH
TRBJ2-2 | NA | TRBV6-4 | ASSGDGNTGELF
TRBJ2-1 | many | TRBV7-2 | ASSLTGLPYNEQF
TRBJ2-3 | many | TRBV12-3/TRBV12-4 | ASSSVGRGSTDTQY
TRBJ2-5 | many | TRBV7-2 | ASSPIVIRVETQY